One sample yielded the 27 T cell receptor beta chains listed below, sequenced in a study of blood T cell repertoires in COVID-19. Sequencing was performed with immunoSEQ multiplex PCR; in TCRdb, only in-frame clones are kept and a portion is missing. The sample lists roughly 99,000 clones, 80% to 90% occurring once. Sequenced input: peripheral blood. These receptors all stem from a man aged 40-49 years with active or convalescent COVID-19.

The rearrangement links TRBV7-2 to TRBJ2-7; D remains unclear. This CDR3 contains 17 residues. The V end was cut by 1 base, the J end by 2 bases, with 18 bases between. The germline V gene has CDR1 SGHTA and CDR2 FQGNSA. CDR3 region: CASSLDGPNPFAYEQYF. The DNA for the CDR3 is TGTGCCAGCAGCTTAGATGGGCCTAACCCTTTTGCCTACGAGCAGTACTTC.

The V and J genes are TRBV28 and TRBJ2-2, with TRBD1 matching 7 bases. Germline values: CDR1 MDHEN, CDR2 SYDVKM. This CDR3 has 14 residues. J lost 5 bases, V lost 6 bases, and 6 bases had no gene match. The DNA of the CDR3 is TGTGCCAGCAGCTGGAACAGGGGAACCGGGGAGCTGTTTTTT. It translates to CASSWNRGTGELFF.

The gene calls are TRBV24-1 and TRBJ1-5; TRBD1 matches at 7 bases. Germline CDR1 is KGHDR and CDR2 is SFDVKD. After removal of 2 bases from V and 3 bases from J, the junction contained 9 bases not matched to a gene. CDR3 length: 17 residues. This CDR3 reads CATSDSLADRVNQPQHF. The CDR3 DNA reads TGTGCCACCAGTGATTCCCTGGCCGACAGGGTCAATCAGCCCCAGCATTTT.

The V call is TRBV29-1, the J call TRBJ2-1, with unresolved D. Trimming removed 3 bases from V and 4 bases from J, with 7 bases in between. The CDR3 covers 12 residues. CDR1 SQVTM and CDR2 ANQGSEA come from the germline V gene. CDR3 region: CSVDRKYNEQFF. The CDR3 nucleotides are TGCAGCGTTGACAGAAAATACAATGAGCAGTTCTTC.

The V gene is TRBV4-3, the J gene TRBJ1-2; D ambiguous. The CDR3 runs to 15 residues. The V and J ends lost 3 bases and 4 bases respectively, with 15 bases between them. Germline CDR1 is LGHNA and CDR2 is YSLEER. In nucleotides, the CDR3 is TGCGCCAGCAGCCATCCTCCACCAGGCCTCTATGGCTACACCTTC. It encodes CASSHPPPGLYGYTF.

CDR3 sequence (DNA): TGTGCCAGCAGGAAAGCGGCCTCCTACGAGCAGTACTTC. This translates into CASRKAASYEQYF. The chain links TRBV14 to TRBJ2-7; D is perhaps TRBD2 (5 bases). This CDR3 has 13 amino acids. Trimming removed 6 bases from V and 0 bases from J, with 9 bases in between. CDR1 and CDR2 from the germline V gene are SGHDN and FVKESK.

The chain carries TRBV27 and TRBJ1-5, with TRBD1 matching over 9 bases. Trimming at V came to 4 bases and at J to 7 bases, leaving 8 bases not matched to a gene. Looked up from germline, CDR1 is MNHEY and CDR2 is SMNVEV (reference sequence). The CDR3 runs to 15 residues. The CDR3 region is CASSSPGQGGQPQHF. CDR3 nucleotide sequence: TGTGCCAGCAGTTCGCCGGGACAGGGTGGACAGCCCCAGCATTTT.

The J gene is TRBJ1-5, the V gene TRBV6-2 or TRBV6-3, with D possibly being TRBD1 (5 bases). Germline V CDR1 and CDR2: MNHEY, SVGEGT. V lost 3 bases and J lost 0, with 9 bases in between. The CDR3 sequence is 15 residues long. Written as DNA, the CDR3 is TGTGCCAGCAGTTATGGCAGGGATAGCAATCAGCCCCAGCATTTT. Protein sequence: CASSYGRDSNQPQHF.

The CDR3 nucleotides are TGTGCCAGTAGTACTGACCGGGATATTCCCTACGAGCAGTACTTC. It yields the protein CASSTDRDIPYEQYF. V usage is TRBV19 and J usage is TRBJ2-7; a weak D match, TRBD2 (5 bases). Trimming removed 4 bases from V and 2 bases from J, with 15 bases in between. The CDR3 extends over 15 amino acids. The germline V gene has CDR1 LNHDA and CDR2 SQIVND (reference sequence).

The rearrangement uses TRBV2 and TRBJ2-7; 8 nucleotides agree with TRBD2. V dropped 5 bases and J dropped 5; count of bases not matched to a gene: 5. From germline, CDR1 is SNHLY and CDR2 FYNNEI. The CDR3 runs 13 residues. The CDR3 DNA reads as TGTGCCAGCAGTAGCGGGGGCCCTAACGAGCAGTACTTC. Amino acids: CASSSGGPNEQYF. The whole variable domain, filled in from reference TRBV2 and TRBJ2-7, reads EPEVTQTPSHQVTQMGQEVILRCVPISNHLYFYWYRQILGQKVEFLVSFYNNEISEKSEIFDDQFSVERPDGSNFTLKIRSTKLEDSAMYFCASSSGGPNEQYFGPGTRLTVT.

The chain employs TRBV18 and TRBJ1-6; 9 bases match TRBD1. Germline V gene sequence: CDR1 KGHSH, CDR2 LQKENI. After removal of 6 bases from V and 9 bases from J, the junction contained 6 bases not matched to a gene. The CDR3 is 14 amino acids. In DNA, the CDR3 is TGTGCCAGCTCTCCCGGGACAGGGACTTCACCCCTCCACTTT. Translating it yields CASSPGTGTSPLHF.

V and J are TRBV5-5 and TRBJ1-2, with unresolved D. CDR1 and CDR2 from the germline V gene are SGHKS and YYEKEE (reference sequence). V dropped 5 bases and J dropped 4 bases, with 9 bases sitting between them. The CDR3 runs 12 residues. CDR3 region: CASSHGSYGYTF. For the CDR3, the DNA is TGTGCCAGCAGTCACGGTTCCTATGGCTACACCTTC.

This chain joins TRBV10-2 and TRBJ2-1; 13 bases map to TRBD2. Germline-derived CDR1 and CDR2 are WSHSY and SAAADI. This CDR3 contains 19 residues. V trimming: 0 bases; J trimming: 10 bases; junction bases outside the gene matches: 15. The CDR3: CASSESTPGLAGRQGEQFF. CDR3 nucleotide sequence: TGCGCCAGCAGTGAGTCGACGCCGGGACTAGCGGGACGGCAAGGGGAGCAGTTCTTC.

The chain carries TRBV3-1 (or the pseudogene TRBV3-2) and TRBJ2-1; 11 nucleotides match TRBD2. This CDR3 comprises 13 residues. J was trimmed by 7 bases and V by 8 bases; bases with no gene match: 4. Germline V gene lookup returns CDR1 LGHDT and CDR2 YNNKEL (reference sequence). The CDR3 DNA follows: TGTGCCAGCCTAAGACTAGCGGGAAATGAGCAGTTCTTC. This translates into CASLRLAGNEQFF.

The rearrangement links TRBV9 to TRBJ2-7, with D possibly TRBD2 on 6 matching bases. Trimming took 3 bases from V and 2 from J, leaving 12 bases between them. Germline V gene data show CDR1 as SGDLS and CDR2 as YYNGEE. CDR3 length: 14 amino acids. The CDR3 loop is CASSALRETYEQYF. Written as DNA, the CDR3 is TGTGCCAGCAGCGCCTTACGGGAGACCTACGAGCAGTACTTC.

The chain carries TRBV7-9 and TRBJ2-7, with 11 bases lining up with TRBD2. The CDR3 contains 14 residues. In germline, CDR1 is SEHNR, CDR2 FQNEAQ (reference sequence). J gave up 2 bases and V 8 bases, and 5 bases lay outside the gene matches. The chain's CDR3 is CASYSLAGAYEQYF. The CDR3 nucleotides read TGTGCCAGCTACTCACTAGCGGGAGCCTACGAGCAGTACTTC.

This clone has a single count. This chain connects TRBV10-3 to TRBJ1-1; the match to TRBD1 covers 11 bases. V was clipped by 6 bases and J by 1 base; unmatched bases: 7. The CDR3 is 16 amino acids. Per the germline V gene, CDR1 is ENHRY and CDR2 is SYGVKD. The CDR3 DNA sequence: TGTGCCATCAGCGGACAGGGGGCGGCGGGGAACACTGAAGCTTTCTTT. As protein: CAISGQGAAGNTEAFF.

The chain employs TRBV6-5 and TRBJ2-7, with D tentatively TRBD1 (5 bases). Germline CDR1 reads MNHEY; CDR2 reads SVGAGI. The CDR3 has 14 amino acids. The V end was cut by 0 bases, the J end by 8 bases, with 14 bases between. The CDR3 sequence: CASSYSKGWNKQYF. DNA for the CDR3: TGTGCCAGCAGTTACTCGAAGGGGTGGAACAAGCAGTACTTC.

This clone was counted a single time. The chain has TRBV6-5 and TRBJ2-1; possibly TRBD2 for D (6 bases). Looked up from germline, CDR1 is MNHEY and CDR2 is SVGAGI. V was clipped by 0 bases and J by 8 bases, with 14 bases between them. This CDR3 is 15 amino acids long. The DNA for the CDR3 is TGTGCCAGCAGTTACTCGATGACGGGAGCATATGAGCAGTTCTTC. Protein product: CASSYSMTGAYEQFF.

This chain joins TRBV2 and TRBJ1-2; 7 nucleotides align to TRBD1. CDR1 is SNHLY and CDR2 is FYNNEI in the germline V gene. This CDR3 contains 16 residues. V gave up 5 bases and J gave up 6 bases; unmatched junction bases: 15. CDR3 residues: CASSQTGSRTVHGYTF. Written as DNA, the CDR3 is TGTGCCAGCAGTCAGACAGGGTCTAGGACCGTTCATGGCTACACCTTC.

In its sample, this clone was seen once. V and J are TRBV6-5 and TRBJ2-7, with TRBD2 identical over 12 bases. Trimming removed 5 bases from V and 7 bases from J; junction bases left unmatched: 6. The CDR3 is 14 amino acids. CDR1 and CDR2 (germline): MNHEY, SVGAGI. The CDR3 DNA follows: TGTGCCAGCAGTCCTCTAGCGGGAGGGGCAGAGCAGTACTTC. It translates to CASSPLAGGAEQYF.

The V and J genes are TRBV11-2 and TRBJ2-7; 8 bases are shared with TRBD2. The CDR3 covers 15 residues. Germline values: CDR1 SGHAT, CDR2 FQNNGV. Germline trimming cut 5 bases from V and 1 base from J; bases unmatched to any gene: 7. The CDR3 reads CASSKAGVSSYEQYF. The CDR3 DNA is TGTGCCAGCAGCAAAGCGGGAGTCAGTTCCTACGAGCAGTACTTC.

This chain uses TRBV7-8 with TRBJ2-7, with no clear D. V lost 1 base, J lost 9 bases, and 19 bases lay in between. This CDR3 is 15 amino acids long. Per the germline V gene, CDR1 is SGHVS and CDR2 is FQNEAQ. CDR3 sequence (DNA): TGTGCCAGCAGCTTAGAGGCTGCGGTTGCTTTGGGGCAGTACTTC. Translated: CASSLEAAVALGQYF.

The V call is TRBV27, the J call TRBJ2-5, with 12 nucleotides matching TRBD1. V shed 4 bases and J 6 bases; nucleotides not matched to a gene: 18. The CDR3 loop spans 19 amino acids. From germline, CDR1 is MNHEY and CDR2 SMNVEV (reference sequence). The DNA of the CDR3 is TGTGCCAGCAGTTCCGGGACAGGGGGCTTTTTGAAGCCCCTAAAGACCCAGTACTTC. This translates into CASSSGTGGFLKPLKTQYF.

Notes on this clone: Other DNA sequences in the same sample also yield this CDR3. The J gene is TRBJ1-2, the V gene TRBV19; 7 bases map to TRBD1. The CDR3 runs to 14 residues. Germline V gene lookup returns CDR1 LNHDA and CDR2 SQIVND (reference sequence). Trimming cost V 8 bases and J 1 base; bases outside gene matches: 7. Here the CDR3 DNA reads TGTGCCAGTGACAACAGGGGAGGTAACTATGGCTACACCTTC. Encoded protein: CASDNRGGNYGYTF.

The chain is built from TRBV5-6 and TRBJ2-7; no firm D call. This CDR3 is 13 amino acids long. Per the germline V gene, CDR1 is SGHDT and CDR2 is YYEEEE. The V gene lost 2 bases and the J gene lost 7 bases, with 13 bases spanning the gap. The CDR3 is CASSLETPGEQYF. For the CDR3, the DNA is TGTGCCAGCAGCTTAGAGACTCCTGGGGAGCAGTACTTC.

This clone was detected only once. This chain connects TRBV5-5 to TRBJ2-7; the D is unclear. Per germline, CDR1 SGHKS and CDR2 YYEKEE (reference sequence). This CDR3 contains 14 residues. Trimming left V 0 bases short and J 0 bases short, with 7 bases between. CDR3 in DNA: TGTGCCAGCAGCTTGGGACTGAACTCCTACGAGCAGTACTTC. Amino acids: CASSLGLNSYEQYF.